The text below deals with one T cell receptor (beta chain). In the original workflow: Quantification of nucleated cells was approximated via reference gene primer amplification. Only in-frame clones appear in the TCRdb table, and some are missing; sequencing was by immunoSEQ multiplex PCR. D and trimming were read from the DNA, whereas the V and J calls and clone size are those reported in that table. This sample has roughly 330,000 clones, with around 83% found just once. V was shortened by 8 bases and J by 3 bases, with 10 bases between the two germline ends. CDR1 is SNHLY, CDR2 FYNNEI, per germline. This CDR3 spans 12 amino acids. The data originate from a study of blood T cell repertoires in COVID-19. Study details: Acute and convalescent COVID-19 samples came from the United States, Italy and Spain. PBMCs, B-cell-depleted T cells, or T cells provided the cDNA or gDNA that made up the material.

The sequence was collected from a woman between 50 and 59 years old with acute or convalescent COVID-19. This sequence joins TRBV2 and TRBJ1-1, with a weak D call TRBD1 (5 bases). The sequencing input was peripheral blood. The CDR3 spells CASLEGDTEAFF. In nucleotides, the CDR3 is TGTGCCAGCCTCGAAGGGGACACTGAAGCTTTCTTT.